This T cell receptor beta chain was sequenced for a study of tumor and adjacent non-tumor tissue in lung cancer (dated by TCRdb to between 2018 and 2020). Regarding the research as a whole: Patients with adenocarcinoma (around eleven), squamous cell carcinoma (2) and small cell lung cancer (1) were included in the cohort. In total, sequencing yielded 125,075,908 productive TCRbeta reads, which works out to an average of about 3.9 million reads per sample. The roughly 15 patients were aged roughly 30 to 85 years, included around ten men and 5 women, and had TNM stage I to III disease. Using bulk TCRbeta repertoires from 15 lung cancer patients, the study set lung tumor tissue side by side with matched distant non-tumor lung tissue. TCRbeta CDR3 sequencing was performed on about 29 paired specimens, with one tumor sample and one normal lung sample collected per patient. General study outcomes and caveats: With only about 16 patients in the cohort, the authors noted that larger samples and more detailed clinical data are needed. Significantly higher TCR diversity was found in younger patients, and higher tumor TCR diversity was associated with shorter overall and disease-free survival. Tumor tissue showed significantly higher TCR diversity (inverse Simpson) than normal lung tissue, at roughly 390 vs 170 (P = 0.0075, Mann-Whitney U test). Peripheral blood was not sequenced, so blood TCRbeta repertoires in these lung cancer patients were not examined. Neither the sequencing platform nor unique molecular identifiers are mentioned in the methods. The top 100 clones accounted for a significantly larger cumulative portion of the repertoire in normal lung than in tumor tissue.

RNA was extracted from bulk unsorted tissue and checked for quality with a NanoDrop ND-1000 and an Agilent 2100. The donors were newly diagnosed lung cancer patients admitted for thoracic surgery in China from August to November 2014 who had not received prior chemotherapy. The study excluded patients who had received radiotherapy or chemotherapy before or who had another cancer at the same time. Surgical tissue pieces of about 1-2.1 cm3 were preserved in RNAlater solution and stored at -80 °C until use. To prepare the library, multiplex PCR was applied. The instrument given in TCRdb is Illumina HiSeq 2500. TCRbeta libraries were constructed through three rounds of nested PCR with primers (Table S4) according to protocols adapted from ARM-PCR. Before sequencing, PCR products in the 200-500 bp range were cut out of the gel and cleaned up using the QIAquick gel extraction kit. The authors processed their data as follows. Trimmomatic was used to clean the reads, FLASH merged the cleaned reads into complete CDR3 sequences, and MiTCR assigned the sequences to V(D)J germline segments. Clonal diversity was computed as the inverse Simpson's index with VDJtools. A read counted as productive if the sequence was in-frame and lacked a premature stop codon. The public sequencing data were trimmed at Q25 with fastp and processed into clonotypes with MiXCR by TCRdb, which kept only in-frame beta chains. For every CDR3 protein sequence, its rows merge into one entry that carries the most common genes and DNA. The V and J calls and clone size come from TCRdb's table, not from the authors' own analysis. The sample table holds more than 95,000 distinct CDR3 sequences, of which 66% were seen once. The ten largest clones capture 9.5% to 15% of the sample.

This clonotype was seen repeatedly, ten times or more. Its antigen remains undetermined. Germline is not matched at one junction end, which may reflect a read error. The CDR3 goes from the cysteine to the phenylalanine over 15 residues. Left in the record is the CDR3 DNA by itself, 45 bases read in frame from the first base. From a lookup of the germline V gene, CDR1 and CDR2 are LGHNA and YSLEER. Sequenced input: lung tumor tissue. The TCR was taken from a young man with non-small cell lung cancer. The V and J genes are TRBV4-3 and TRBJ2-1; 7 junctional bases match TRBD2. The CDR3 region: CASGQGRVLPDEQFF. The DNA reads as follows: TGCGCCAGCGGCCAAGGGAGGGTACTCCCGGATGAGCAGTTCTTC.